This TCR beta chain was recorded in a study of cytomegalovirus exposure and HLA in healthy donors. Findings and limits, study-wide: A few V segments could not be told apart, such as TRBV6-2 and TRBV6-3, and were left out. Most TCR beta V segments were productive about 90% or about 30% of the time in an earlier analysis.

Points on this clone: Its matching antigen is unknown.

PCR involved 60 Vbeta and 13 Jbeta primers. Libraries were prepared by immunoSEQ multiplex PCR; TCRdb keeps only in-frame clonotypes and omits some of them. The table includes about 160,000 clones, about 81% detected once. CDR1 and CDR2 (germline): SGHRS, YFSETQ. CDR3 length: 15 amino acids. J was trimmed by 9 bases and V by 0 bases; bases with no gene match: 8. Sequenced: PBMCs. The chain is built from TRBV5-1 and TRBJ2-1; 8 positions agree with TRBD2. The TCR comes from a girl aged 2 to 10 in good health and CMV-seropositive. The CDR3 nucleotides read TGCGCCAGCAGCTTGGGCGGGAGGTGGTCAGGTGAGCAGTTCTTC. Protein sequence: CASSLGGRWSGEQFF. The full variable domain, with the rest looked up from reference TRBV5-1 and TRBJ2-1, is KAGVTQTPRYLIKTRGQQVTLSCSPISGHRSVSWYQQTPGQGLQFLFEYFSETQRNKGNFPGRFSGRQFSNSRSEMNVSTLELGDSALYLCASSLGGRWSGEQFFGPGTRLTVL.